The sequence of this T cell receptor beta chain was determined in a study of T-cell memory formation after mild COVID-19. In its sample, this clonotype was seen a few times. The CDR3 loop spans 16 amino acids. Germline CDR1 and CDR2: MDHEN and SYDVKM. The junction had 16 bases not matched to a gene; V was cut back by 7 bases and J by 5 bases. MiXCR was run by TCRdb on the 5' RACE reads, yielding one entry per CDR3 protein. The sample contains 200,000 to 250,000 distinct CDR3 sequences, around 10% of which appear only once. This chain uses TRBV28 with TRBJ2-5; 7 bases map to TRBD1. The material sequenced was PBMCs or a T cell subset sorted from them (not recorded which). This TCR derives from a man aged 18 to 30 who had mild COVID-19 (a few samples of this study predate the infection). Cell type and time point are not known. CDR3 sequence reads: CASTLGELGGGETQYF. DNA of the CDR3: TGTGCCAGCACCTTAGGGGAGCTAGGGGGCGGTGAGACCCAGTACTTC.